A selection of T cell receptor beta chains follows, all from one sample in a study of blood T cells in healthy people across ages. TCRdb called the 5' RACE reads again in MiXCR, with one record for every CDR3 protein. Among 1.6 million or so distinct CDR3 sequences listed, roughly 32% were seen once. Sequencing was carried out using blood. The source is a woman in her 30s in good health. The CDR3 runs from the conserved cysteine through the conserved F or W.

TRBV10-1 CASSPEEDPSYNEQFF
TRBV7-9 CASSHQDRGRYEQYF
TRBV5-1 CASSSGRTDTQYF
TRBV6-1 CASRDGGAFYEQYF
TRBV5-1 CASSLMGAQETQYF
TRBV20-1 CSATGEWTSRETQYF
TRBV9 CASSAAGTSDEQFF
TRBV10-3 CAISGHLNTEAFF
TRBV30 CAWRPTGNSPLHF
TRBV7-2 CASSFGLSELFF
TRBV20-1 CSALGGGQPQHF
TRBV20-1 CSARDILAGAHYNEQFF
TRBV5-1 CPSSEVPPGNGNQPQHF
TRBV6-2/TRBV6-3 CASSEDPIPTLYTQYF
TRBV12-3/TRBV12-4 CASAERTDTQYF
TRBV12-3/TRBV12-4 CASNRASEETQYF
TRBV7-3 CASSPRREGGYTF
TRBV6-5 CASSYSGGTGVEQYF
TRBV28 CASSFAYEGDIRETQYF
TRBV5-1 CASSSPSGPEAFF
TRBV12-3/TRBV12-4 CASSLALAGGPDEQFF
TRBV7-6 CASSALRGTLDTEAFF
TRBV30 CAWSVQAWYEQYF
TRBV6-6 CASSYSMSSGGQETQYF